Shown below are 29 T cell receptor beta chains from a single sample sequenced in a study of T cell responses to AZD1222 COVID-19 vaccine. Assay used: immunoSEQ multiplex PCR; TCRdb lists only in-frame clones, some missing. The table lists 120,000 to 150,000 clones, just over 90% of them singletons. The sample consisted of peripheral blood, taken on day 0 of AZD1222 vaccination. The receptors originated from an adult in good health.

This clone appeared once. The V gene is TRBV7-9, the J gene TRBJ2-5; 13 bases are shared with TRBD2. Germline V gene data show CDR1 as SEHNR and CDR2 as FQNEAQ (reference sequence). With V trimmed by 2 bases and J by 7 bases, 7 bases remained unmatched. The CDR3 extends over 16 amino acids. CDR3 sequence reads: CASSLSGLAGELTQYF. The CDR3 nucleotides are TGTGCCAGCAGCTTATCCGGACTAGCGGGAGAGCTGACCCAGTACTTC.

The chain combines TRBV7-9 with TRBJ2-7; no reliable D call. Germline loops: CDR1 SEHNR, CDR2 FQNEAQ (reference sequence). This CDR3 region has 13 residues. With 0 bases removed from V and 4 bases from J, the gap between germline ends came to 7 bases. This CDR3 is CASSLAAAYEQYF. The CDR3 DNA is TGTGCCAGCAGCTTAGCGGCCGCTTACGAGCAGTACTTC.

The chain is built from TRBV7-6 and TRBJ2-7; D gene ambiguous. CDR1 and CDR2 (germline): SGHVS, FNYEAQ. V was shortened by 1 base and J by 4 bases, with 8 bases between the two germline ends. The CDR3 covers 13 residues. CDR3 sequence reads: CASSLEAGYEQYF. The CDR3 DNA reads TGTGCCAGCAGCTTAGAGGCCGGTTACGAGCAGTACTTC.

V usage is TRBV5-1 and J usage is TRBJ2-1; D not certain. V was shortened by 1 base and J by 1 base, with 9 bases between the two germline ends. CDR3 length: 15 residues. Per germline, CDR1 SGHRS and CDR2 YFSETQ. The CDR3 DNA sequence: TGCGCCAGCAGCTTGTTGCCCCGTTCCTACAATGAGCAGTTCTTC. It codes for CASSLLPRSYNEQFF.

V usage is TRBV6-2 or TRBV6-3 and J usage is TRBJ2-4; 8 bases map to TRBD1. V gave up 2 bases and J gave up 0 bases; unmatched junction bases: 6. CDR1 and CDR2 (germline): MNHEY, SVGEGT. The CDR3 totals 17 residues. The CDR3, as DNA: TGTGCCAGCAGTTACCGAACAGGGGGAAGAGCCAAAAACATTCAGTACTTC. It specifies CASSYRTGGRAKNIQYF.

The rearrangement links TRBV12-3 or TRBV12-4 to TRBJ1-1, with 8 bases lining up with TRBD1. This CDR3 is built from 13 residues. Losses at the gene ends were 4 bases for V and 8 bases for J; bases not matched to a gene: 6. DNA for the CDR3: TGTGCCAGCAGTTACGACAGGGGACGGGAAGCTTTCTTT. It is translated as CASSYDRGREAFF.

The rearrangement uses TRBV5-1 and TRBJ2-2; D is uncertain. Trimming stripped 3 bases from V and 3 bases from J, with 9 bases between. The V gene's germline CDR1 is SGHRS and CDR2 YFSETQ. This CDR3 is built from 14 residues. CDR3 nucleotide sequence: TGCGCCAGCAGCTCTCAGACTCACACCGGGGAGCTGTTTTTT. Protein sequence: CASSSQTHTGELFF.

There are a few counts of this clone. The CDR3 spells CASSLVLGNEQFF. DNA of the CDR3: TGTGCCAGCAGCTTGGTCCTAGGCAATGAGCAGTTCTTC. This chain connects TRBV5-8 to TRBJ2-1; D is undetermined. V lost 0 bases to trimming and J lost 6 bases, with 7 bases between them. CDR1 is SGHTS, CDR2 YDEGEE, per germline. CDR3 length equals 13 residues. The complete variable domain, with remaining parts taken from reference TRBV5-8 and TRBJ2-1, reads EAGVTQSPTHLIKTRGQQATLRCSPISGHTSVYWYQQALGLGLQFLLWYDEGEERNRGNFPPRFSGRQFPNYSSELNVNALELEDSALYLCASSLVLGNEQFFGPGTRLTVL.

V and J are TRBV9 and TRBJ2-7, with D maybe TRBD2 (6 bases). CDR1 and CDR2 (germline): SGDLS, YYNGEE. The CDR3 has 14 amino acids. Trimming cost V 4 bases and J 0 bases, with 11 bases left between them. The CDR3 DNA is TGTGCCAGCAGCCTAGGAGGGGCCTCCTACGAGCAGTACTTC. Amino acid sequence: CASSLGGASYEQYF.

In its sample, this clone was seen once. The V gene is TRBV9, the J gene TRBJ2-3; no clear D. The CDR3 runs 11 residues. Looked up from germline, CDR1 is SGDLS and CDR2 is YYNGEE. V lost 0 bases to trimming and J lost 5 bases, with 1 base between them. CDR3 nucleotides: TGTGCCAGCAGCGTAGAAGATACGCAGTATTTT. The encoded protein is CASSVEDTQYF.

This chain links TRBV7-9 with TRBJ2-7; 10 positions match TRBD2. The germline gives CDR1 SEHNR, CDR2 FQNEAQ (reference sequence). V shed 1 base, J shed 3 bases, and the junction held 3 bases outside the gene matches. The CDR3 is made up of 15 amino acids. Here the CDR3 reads CASSLVASGGYEQYF. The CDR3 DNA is TGTGCCAGCAGCTTAGTAGCTAGCGGGGGCTACGAGCAGTACTTC. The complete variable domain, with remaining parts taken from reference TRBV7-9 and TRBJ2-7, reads DTGVSQNPRHKITKRGQNVTFRCDPISEHNRLYWYRQTLGQGPEFLTYFQNEAQLEKSRLLSDRFSAERPKGSFSTLEIQRTEQGDSAMYLCASSLVASGGYEQYFGPGTRLTVT.

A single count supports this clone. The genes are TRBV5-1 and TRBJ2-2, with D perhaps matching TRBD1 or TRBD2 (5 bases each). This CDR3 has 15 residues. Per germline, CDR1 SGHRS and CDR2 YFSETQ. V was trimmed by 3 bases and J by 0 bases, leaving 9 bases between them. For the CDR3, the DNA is TGCGCCAGCAGCTCCGGGGCGGCGAACACCGGGGAGCTGTTTTTT. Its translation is CASSSGAANTGELFF.

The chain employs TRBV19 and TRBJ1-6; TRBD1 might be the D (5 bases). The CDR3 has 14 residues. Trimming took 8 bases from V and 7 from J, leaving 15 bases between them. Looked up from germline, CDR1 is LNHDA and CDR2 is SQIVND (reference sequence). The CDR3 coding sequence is TGTGCCAGTCGGACCGGGGCTTTAAATTCACCCCTCCACTTT. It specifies CASRTGALNSPLHF.

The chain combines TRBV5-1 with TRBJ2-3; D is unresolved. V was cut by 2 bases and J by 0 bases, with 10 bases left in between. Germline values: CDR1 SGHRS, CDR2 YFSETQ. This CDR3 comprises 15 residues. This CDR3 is CASSLTPTSTDTQYF. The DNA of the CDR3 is TGCGCCAGCAGCTTAACGCCCACTAGCACAGATACGCAGTATTTT.

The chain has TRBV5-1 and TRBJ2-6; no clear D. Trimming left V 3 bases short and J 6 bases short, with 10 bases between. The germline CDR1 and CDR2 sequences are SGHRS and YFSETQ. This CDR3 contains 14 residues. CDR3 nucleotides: TGCGCCAGCAGCTCCCCCCAAGAGGCCAACGTCCTGACTTTC. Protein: CASSSPQEANVLTF.

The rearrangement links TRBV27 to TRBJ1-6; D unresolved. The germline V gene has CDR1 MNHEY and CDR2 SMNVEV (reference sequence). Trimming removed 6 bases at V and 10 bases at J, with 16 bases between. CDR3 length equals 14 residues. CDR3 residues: CASSKNMWNSPLHF. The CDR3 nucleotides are TGTGCCAGCAGCAAAAATATGTGGAACTCACCCCTCCACTTT.

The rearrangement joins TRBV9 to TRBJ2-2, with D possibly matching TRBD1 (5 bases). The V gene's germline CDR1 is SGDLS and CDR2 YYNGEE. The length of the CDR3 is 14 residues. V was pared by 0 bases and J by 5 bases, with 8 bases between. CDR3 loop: CASSVDAGTGELFF. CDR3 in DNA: TGTGCCAGCAGCGTAGACGCAGGGACCGGGGAGCTGTTTTTT.

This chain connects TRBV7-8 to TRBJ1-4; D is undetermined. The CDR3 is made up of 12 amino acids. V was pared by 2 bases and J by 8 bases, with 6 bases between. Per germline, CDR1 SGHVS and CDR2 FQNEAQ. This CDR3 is CASSLNGEKLFF. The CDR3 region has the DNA TGTGCCAGCAGCTTAAATGGGGAAAAACTGTTTTTT.

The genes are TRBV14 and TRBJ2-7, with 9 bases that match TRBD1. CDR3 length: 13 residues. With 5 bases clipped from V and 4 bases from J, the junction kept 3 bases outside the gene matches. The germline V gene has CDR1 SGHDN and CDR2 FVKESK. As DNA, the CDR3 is TGTGCCAGCAGCTGGGACAGGGAGTACGAGCAGTACTTC. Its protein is CASSWDREYEQYF. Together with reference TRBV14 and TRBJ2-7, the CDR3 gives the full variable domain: EAGVTQFPSHSVIEKGQTVTLRCDPISGHDNLYWYRRVMGKEIKFLLHFVKESKQDESGMPNNRFLAERTGGTYSTLKVQPAELEDSGVYFCASSWDREYEQYFGPGTRLTVT.

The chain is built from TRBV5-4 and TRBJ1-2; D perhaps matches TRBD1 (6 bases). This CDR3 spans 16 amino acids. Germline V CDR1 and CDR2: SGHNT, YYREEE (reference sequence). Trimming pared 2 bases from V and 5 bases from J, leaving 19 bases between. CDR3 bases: TGTGCCAGCAGCTTTGATCCAGGGGCGGTTAGTTATGGCTACACCTTC. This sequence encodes CASSFDPGAVSYGYTF. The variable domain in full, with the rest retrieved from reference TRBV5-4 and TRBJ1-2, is ETGVTQSPTHLIKTRGQQVTLRCSSQSGHNTVSWYQQALGQGPQFIFQYYREEENGRGNFPPRFSGLQFPNYSSELNVNALELDDSALYLCASSFDPGAVSYGYTFGSGTRLTVV.

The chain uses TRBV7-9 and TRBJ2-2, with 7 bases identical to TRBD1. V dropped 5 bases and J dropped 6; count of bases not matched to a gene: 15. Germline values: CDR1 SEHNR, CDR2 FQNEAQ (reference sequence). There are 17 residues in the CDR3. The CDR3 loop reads CASSLSRQGLHAGELFF. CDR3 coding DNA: TGTGCCAGCAGCCTAAGTAGACAGGGTCTTCACGCCGGGGAGCTGTTTTTT.

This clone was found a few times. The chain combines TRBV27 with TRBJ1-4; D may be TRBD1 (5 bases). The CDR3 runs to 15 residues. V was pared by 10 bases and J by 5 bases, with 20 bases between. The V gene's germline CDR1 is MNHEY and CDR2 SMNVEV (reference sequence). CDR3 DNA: TGTGCCACCGGGCGCAGGGTTGGGTTAAATGAAAAACTGTTTTTT. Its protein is CATGRRVGLNEKLFF.

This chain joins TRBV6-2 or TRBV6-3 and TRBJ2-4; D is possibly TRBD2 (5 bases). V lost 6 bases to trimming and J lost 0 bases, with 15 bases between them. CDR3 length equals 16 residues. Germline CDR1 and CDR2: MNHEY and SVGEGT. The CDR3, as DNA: TGTGCCAGCAGCTCCACGGACTCTCTAGCCAAAAACATTCAGTACTTC. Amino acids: CASSSTDSLAKNIQYF.

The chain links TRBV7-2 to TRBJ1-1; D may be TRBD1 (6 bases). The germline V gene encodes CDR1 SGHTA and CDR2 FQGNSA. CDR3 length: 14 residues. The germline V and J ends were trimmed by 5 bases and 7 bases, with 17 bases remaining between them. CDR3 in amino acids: CASSGGPPLSEAFF. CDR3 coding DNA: TGTGCCAGCAGCGGGGGGCCGCCGTTGAGTGAAGCTTTCTTT.

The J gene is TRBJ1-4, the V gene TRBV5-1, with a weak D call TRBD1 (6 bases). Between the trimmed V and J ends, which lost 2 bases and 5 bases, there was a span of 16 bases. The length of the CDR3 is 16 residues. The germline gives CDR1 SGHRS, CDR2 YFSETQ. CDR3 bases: TGCGCCAGCAGCTTAACAGGGTCGCCGCAAAATGAAAAACTGTTTTTT. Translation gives CASSLTGSPQNEKLFF.

The CDR3 sequence: CASSSGRTTLWEQYF. CDR3 sequence (DNA): TGTGCCAGCAGCTCCGGCCGGACTACTCTCTGGGAGCAGTACTTC. The chain employs TRBV11-2 and TRBJ2-7, with a possible D match to TRBD2 (6 bases). The germline CDR1 and CDR2 sequences are SGHAT and FQNNGV. Between the trimmed V and J ends, which lost 4 bases and 7 bases, there was a span of 20 bases. The CDR3 is 15 residues long.

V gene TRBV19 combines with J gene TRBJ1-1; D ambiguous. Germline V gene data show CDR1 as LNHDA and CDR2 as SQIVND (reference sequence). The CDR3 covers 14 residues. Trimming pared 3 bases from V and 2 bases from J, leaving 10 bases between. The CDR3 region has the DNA TGTGCCAGTAGTATTGGCAGCTCCAACACTGAAGCTTTCTTT. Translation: CASSIGSSNTEAFF.

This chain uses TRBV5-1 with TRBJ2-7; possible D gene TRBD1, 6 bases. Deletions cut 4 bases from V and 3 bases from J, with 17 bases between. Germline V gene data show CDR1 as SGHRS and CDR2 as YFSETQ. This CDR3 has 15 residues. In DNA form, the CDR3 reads TGCGCCAGCAGCAGATCCCAGGGGAGTCGCTACGAGCAGTACTTC. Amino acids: CASSRSQGSRYEQYF.

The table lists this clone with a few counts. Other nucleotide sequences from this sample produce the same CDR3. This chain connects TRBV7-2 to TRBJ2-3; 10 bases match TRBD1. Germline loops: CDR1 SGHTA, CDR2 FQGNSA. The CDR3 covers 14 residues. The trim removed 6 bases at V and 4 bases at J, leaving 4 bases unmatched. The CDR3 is CASSPGQGADTQYF. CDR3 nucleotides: TGTGCCAGCAGTCCCGGACAGGGGGCAGATACGCAGTATTTT. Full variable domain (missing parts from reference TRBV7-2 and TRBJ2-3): GAGVSQSPSNKVTEKGKDVELRCDPISGHTALYWYRQSLGQGLEFLIYFQGNSAPDKSGLPSDRFSAERTGGSVSTLTIQRTQQEDSAVYLCASSPGQGADTQYFGPGTRLTVL.